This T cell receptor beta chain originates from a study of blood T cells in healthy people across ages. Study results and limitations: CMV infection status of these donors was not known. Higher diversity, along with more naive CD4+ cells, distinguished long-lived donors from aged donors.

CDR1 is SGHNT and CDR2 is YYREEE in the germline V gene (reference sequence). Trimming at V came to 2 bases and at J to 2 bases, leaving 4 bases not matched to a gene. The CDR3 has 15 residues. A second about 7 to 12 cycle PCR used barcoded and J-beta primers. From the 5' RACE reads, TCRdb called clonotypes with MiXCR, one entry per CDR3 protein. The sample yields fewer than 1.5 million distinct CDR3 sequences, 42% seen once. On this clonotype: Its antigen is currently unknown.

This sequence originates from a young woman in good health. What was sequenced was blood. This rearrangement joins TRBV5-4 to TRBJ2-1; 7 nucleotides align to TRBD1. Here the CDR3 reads CASSLEQGTYNEQFF. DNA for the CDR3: TGTGCCAGCAGCTTAGAACAGGGGACCTACAATGAGCAGTTCTTC.